This entry describes one T cell receptor (beta chain). The antigen remains undetermined. Method: immunoSEQ multiplex PCR; TCRdb's copy keeps in-frame clones and lacks some. The table lists some 30,000 clones, 65% to 90% of them singletons. In germline, CDR1 is SNHLY, CDR2 FYNNEI. V gave up 6 bases and J gave up 3 bases; unmatched junction bases: 14. This CDR3 has 17 residues. The sample belongs to a study of T cell responses to AZD1222 COVID-19 vaccine. Study-wide findings and caveats: Most donors were white British and more were female, and clonal diversity was possibly underestimated. Nearly half of spike-specific TCRs reportedly target variant regions that are unmutated in the B.1.351 and B.1.1.7 variants.

The specimen was peripheral blood, collected on day 0 of AZD1222 vaccination. The receptor was derived from an adult in good health. The chain couples TRBV2 to TRBJ2-3; 8 bases map to TRBD1. The DNA of the CDR3 is TGTGCCAGCAGGGAGTGGCACGGACAGGGCGTAACAGATACGCAGTATTTT. Protein: CASREWHGQGVTDTQYF. The full variable domain, with the rest looked up from reference TRBV2 and TRBJ2-3, is EPEVTQTPSHQVTQMGQEVILRCVPISNHLYFYWYRQILGQKVEFLVSFYNNEISEKSEIFDDQFSVERPDGSNFTLKIRSTKLEDSAMYFCASREWHGQGVTDTQYFGPGTRLTVL.